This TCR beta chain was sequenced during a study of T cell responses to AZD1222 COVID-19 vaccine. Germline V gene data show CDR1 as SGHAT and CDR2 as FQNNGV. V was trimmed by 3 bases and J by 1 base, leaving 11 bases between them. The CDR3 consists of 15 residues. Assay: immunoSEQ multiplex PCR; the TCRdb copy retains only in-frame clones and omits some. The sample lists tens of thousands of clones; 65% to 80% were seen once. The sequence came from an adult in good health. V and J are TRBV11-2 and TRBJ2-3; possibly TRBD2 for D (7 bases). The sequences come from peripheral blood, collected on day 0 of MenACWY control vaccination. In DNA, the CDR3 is TGTGCCAGCAGCTTCGAGGGGGGGGGCACAGATACGCAGTATTTT. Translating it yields CASSFEGGGTDTQYF.